The rows below give T cell receptor beta chains drawn from one sample of a study of shared clonotypes between healthy human individuals. The protocol was immunoSEQ multiplex PCR, while the TCRdb copy is restricted to in-frame clones and leaves out a portion. The data contain fewer than 700,000 clones, roughly four fifths of them singletons. Sequencing was carried out using PBMCs. These receptors all come from a woman between 40 and 55 years old in good health. Some clones in this sample may be carry-over from other donors' samples. Both conserved end residues are trimmed from each CDR3. The order of the fields is V gene, clone size, CDR3 protein. Clone size is not always given. Where it is, it says once, few, many or a class for expanded clones.

TRBV11-3 | . | ASSQGQGNTEAF
TRBV23-1 | . | ASSQVGNCCTEAF
TRBV9 | . | ASTPAGGELF
TRBV10-2 | . | ASSESLGGPYEQY
TRBV9 | . | ASSVDGSTDTQY
TRBV19 | once | ASKEGQGYEQY
TRBV5-1 | . | ASSLVSGGNYEQY
TRBV5-4 | . | ASSSATSGRRGNEQF
TRBV9 | once | ASSGDPYPDTQY
TRBV15 | . | ATSRDNQGAQAEAF
TRBV7-2 | . | ASGSDTGLVEQY
TRBV2 | . | ASSEAVGNTEAF
TRBV28 | . | ASREAGRYNEQF
TRBV7-9 | few | ASSSGYYGYT
TRBV9 | . | ASSPGLAATYEQY
TRBV5-1 | . | ASSSYRDSGANVLT
TRBV29-1 | . | SRRGSHNEQF
TRBV27 | . | ASSTGPTNTEAF
TRBV7-2 | few | ASSLTSWRPDTQY
TRBV19 | many | ASGGPYNSPLH
TRBV7-2 | . | ASSWGTGGVIDGYT
TRBV18 | . | ASSPQGDGETEAF
TRBV2 | . | ASRPGPYPSYEQY
TRBV4-3 | . | ASSQDLGDSNTGELF
TRBV27 | . | ASTTTGNTEAF
TRBV11-2 | . | ASSIYASGGERQQY
TRBV7-3 | few | ASSSDGVHYEQY
TRBV15 | . | ATSRDIWRGTQY
TRBV5-1 | . | ATAEAPSTDTQY
TRBV7-9 | . | ASPSGSTNTGELF
TRBV5-1 | once | ASSSTWGTGDEQY
TRBV6-1 | . | ASYRTGSSYNEQF
TRBV4-1 | few | ASSQLPGTFYEQY
TRBV6-5 | . | ASSSPEGMKQY
TRBV7-7 | . | ASSPGTGETQY
TRBV5-1 | . | ASSFDTGELF
TRBV7-9 | . | ASSPRGLGGEQY
TRBV30 | . | ASGRGGTEAF
TRBV4-2 | . | ASSQEASGWGTGNQPQH
TRBV30 | . | ACHMNTEAF
TRBV5-1 | once | ASSWGQGEETQY
TRBV28 | few | ASSSSFMGNPYEQY
TRBV7-2 | few | ASSLDGRRYEQY
TRBV4-2 | . | ASSQEFREGGTGELF
TRBV10-3 | . | AISGGLAGTDTQY
TRBV7-2 | . | ASSPRDRGPTGELF
TRBV21-1 | . | ASSRPALLQGRGGRVRQY
TRBV13 | . | ASSLAVNYEQY
TRBV18 | . | ASSLGTAPGEKLF
TRBV2 | . | ASSGERTFGGETQY
TRBV19 | . | ASSKRDSYYGYT
TRBV2 | . | ASRIAGGPHEQY
TRBV18 | . | ASSPRHQETQY
TRBV4-2 | . | ASSHPGTGNYGYT
TRBV19 | . | ASDPLDVRRVPVVSQY